A single sample is the source of the 13 T cell receptor beta chains below, sequenced in a study of blood T cell repertoires in COVID-19. Clones were read by immunoSEQ multiplex PCR, and TCRdb kept only the in-frame ones, dropping some. The table records about 230,000 clones, around four fifths of them present only once. The sequenced sample was peripheral blood. These receptors all stem from a woman in her 70s with active or convalescent COVID-19.

This rearrangement joins TRBV7-8 to TRBJ2-1, with a tentative D call TRBD1 (6 bases). The CDR3 is made up of 14 amino acids. Germline lookup yields CDR1 SGHVS and CDR2 FQNEAQ. The CDR3, as DNA: TGTGCGGGGGCGAGGGGAGTGTCCCCAAATGAGCAGTTCTTC. Its translation is CAGARGVSPNEQFF.

The chain combines TRBV29-1 with TRBJ1-5; 7 bases map to TRBD1. The length of the CDR3 is 13 residues. Germline CDR1 is SQVTM and CDR2 is ANQGSEA. V lost 7 bases and J lost 7; bases outside the gene matches: 10. CDR3 in amino acids: CSAVTGFGQPQHF. CDR3 in DNA: TGCAGCGCGGTGACAGGGTTCGGGCAGCCCCAGCATTTT.

The chain is built from TRBV20-1 and TRBJ2-7, with D tentatively TRBD2 (6 bases). The CDR3 length is 14 residues. V lost 3 bases, J lost 0 bases, and 12 bases lay in between. Germline V gene lookup returns CDR1 DFQATT and CDR2 SNEGSKA (reference sequence). The CDR3 reads CSASLPSVSYEQYF. The CDR3 DNA is TGCAGTGCTAGTCTCCCTAGCGTCTCCTACGAGCAGTACTTC.

This chain joins TRBV5-1 and TRBJ2-3; 8 nucleotides agree with TRBD2. Germline assignment: CDR1 SGHRS and CDR2 YFSETQ. V lost 5 bases, J lost 3 bases, and 14 bases stayed unmatched. The CDR3 has 17 residues. The CDR3 DNA reads as TGCGCCAGCAGGAGGACCATAGCGGGACCCACGACAGATACGCAGTATTTT. Translating gives CASRRTIAGPTTDTQYF.

This chain uses TRBV9 with TRBJ2-7, with 10 bases identical to TRBD2. With 0 bases clipped from V and 6 bases from J, the junction kept 9 bases outside the gene matches. CDR3 length: 16 residues. CDR1 is SGDLS, CDR2 YYNGEE, per germline. CDR3 amino acids: CASSVGLAGDMGEQYF. In nucleotides, the CDR3 is TGTGCCAGCAGCGTAGGTCTAGCGGGGGACATGGGCGAGCAGTACTTC.

The chain combines TRBV28 with TRBJ2-1, with TRBD2 matching over 10 bases. Trimming removed 4 bases from V and 1 base from J; junction bases left unmatched: 7. Germline V lookup: CDR1 MDHEN, CDR2 SYDVKM. CDR3 size: 17 residues. The CDR3 protein is CASSSIAGGLSYNEQFF. CDR3 DNA sequence: TGTGCCAGCAGTTCTATAGCGGGAGGCCTATCCTACAATGAGCAGTTCTTC. The full variable domain, with the rest looked up from reference TRBV28 and TRBJ2-1, is DVKVTQSSRYLVKRTGEKVFLECVQDMDHENMFWYRQDPGLGLRLIYFSYDVKMKEKGDIPEGYSVSREKKERFSLILESASTNQTSMYLCASSSIAGGLSYNEQFFGPGTRLTVL.

The chain employs TRBV6-5 and TRBJ2-1; no clear D. V gave up 6 bases and J gave up 8 bases, with 14 bases separating them. Germline V lookup: CDR1 MNHEY, CDR2 SVGAGI. This CDR3 comprises 13 residues. CDR3 residues: CASRPTQLDEQFF. CDR3 DNA sequence: TGTGCCAGCAGGCCCACGCAGTTGGATGAGCAGTTCTTC.

In the case of this clone: Other DNA sequences in this specimen translate into the identical CDR3. The rearrangement uses TRBV19 and TRBJ2-3, with 10 bases identical to TRBD1. This CDR3 contains 14 residues. Losses at the gene ends were 8 bases for V and 1 base for J; bases not matched to a gene: 3. CDR1 is LNHDA and CDR2 is SQIVND in the germline V gene (reference sequence). In DNA form, the CDR3 reads TGTGCCAGTTCGACAGGGGGCGGCACAGATACGCAGTATTTT. Its translation is CASSTGGGTDTQYF.

The rearrangement links TRBV9 to TRBJ1-2; 9 nucleotides line up with TRBD1. CDR1 is SGDLS and CDR2 is YYNGEE in the germline V gene. The ends lost 2 bases at V and 5 bases at J; junction bases unmatched: 7. This CDR3 spans 15 amino acids. The CDR3 DNA sequence: TGTGCCAGCAGCGTTACAGGGGGCGCGTCTTATGGCTACACCTTC. Encoded protein: CASSVTGGASYGYTF.

The chain joins TRBV20-1 to TRBJ2-5; D perhaps matches TRBD2 (6 bases). V lost 3 bases, J lost 5 bases, and 25 bases lay in between. The CDR3 extends over 17 amino acids. Per the germline V gene, CDR1 is DFQATT and CDR2 is SNEGSKA (reference sequence). This CDR3 reads CSASSFGISGVEETQYF. In DNA form, the CDR3 reads TGCAGTGCTAGTTCTTTTGGGATATCGGGAGTCGAGGAGACCCAGTACTTC.

The CDR3 spells CASSINPQGYSNQPQHF. The CDR3 DNA reads TGTGCCAGTAGTATTAACCCACAGGGATATAGCAATCAGCCCCAGCATTTT. This chain links TRBV19 with TRBJ1-5; D perhaps matches TRBD1 (6 bases). This CDR3 region has 17 residues. The V end was cut by 3 bases, the J end by 0 bases, with 15 bases between. In germline, CDR1 is LNHDA, CDR2 SQIVND (reference sequence).

The chain uses TRBV5-1 and TRBJ1-3; TRBD1 matches 9 bases. Germline V gene lookup returns CDR1 SGHRS and CDR2 YFSETQ. V trimming: 2 bases; J trimming: 8 bases; junction bases outside the gene matches: 14. The CDR3 is made up of 17 amino acids. CDR3 residues: CASSFGTGTFGGDTIYF. Written as DNA, the CDR3 is TGCGCCAGCAGCTTCGGGACAGGGACCTTTGGGGGGGACACCATATATTTT.

The chain links TRBV15 to TRBJ1-2, with D hard to call. This CDR3 is built from 13 residues. Germline-derived CDR1 and CDR2 are LNHNV and YYDKDF (reference sequence). V lost 1 base and J lost 8, with 11 bases in between. CDR3 nucleotides: TGTGCCACCAGCAGAGGTGGTGTCGGGGGCTACACCTTC. This sequence encodes CATSRGGVGGYTF.